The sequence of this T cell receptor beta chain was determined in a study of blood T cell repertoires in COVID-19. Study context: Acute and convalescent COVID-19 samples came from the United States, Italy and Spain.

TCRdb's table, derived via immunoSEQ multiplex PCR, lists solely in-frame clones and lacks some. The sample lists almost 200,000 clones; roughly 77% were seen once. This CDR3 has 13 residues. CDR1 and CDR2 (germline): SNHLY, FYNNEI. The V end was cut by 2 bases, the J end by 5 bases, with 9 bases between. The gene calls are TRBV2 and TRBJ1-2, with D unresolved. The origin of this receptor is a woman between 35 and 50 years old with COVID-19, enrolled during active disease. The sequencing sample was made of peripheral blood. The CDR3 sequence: CASSERQRYGYTF. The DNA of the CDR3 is TGTGCCAGCAGTGAAAGGCAGAGGTATGGCTACACCTTC.